This T cell receptor beta chain stems from a study of T-cell reconstitution after alpha-beta-depleted transplantation in children. Preparation of the TCRbeta library used unique molecular identifiers. Using its own MiXCR run on the PCR reads, TCRdb lists one record per CDR3 protein. The sample shows 900,000 or so distinct CDR3 sequences, around 17% of them seen only once. Note on this clonotype: Its target is not known.

Study-level findings and limits: At around two months after transplant, the alpha-beta T cells were reportedly derived from several hundred expanded clones that came from non-depleted graft cells. Newly made T cells mostly supplied T-cell counts and diversity one year after transplant. The study traced high day-60 TCRbeta diversity in some patients to surviving recipient T cells and thymic progenitors.

The CDR3 has 14 residues. The V gene's germline CDR1 is SGHAT and CDR2 FQNNGV. Trimming removed 6 bases at V and 7 bases at J, with 15 bases between. The sequence was obtained from a male patient younger than 18 who had a stem cell transplant for acute lymphoblastic leukemia, so the T cells may come from the graft donor. This specimen consisted of PBMCs, mostly from graft donor cells, obtained 360 days after TCRalphabeta/CD19-depleted stem cell transplant. V gene TRBV11-2 combines with J gene TRBJ1-4; D call uncertain. CDR3 sequence (DNA): TGTGCCAGCAGACAAATCGTCGGTGGTGAAAAACTGTTTTTT. It is translated as CASRQIVGGEKLFF.